This is a list of T cell receptor beta chains from one sample in a study of blood T cells in healthy people across ages. TCRdb called the 5' RACE reads again in MiXCR, with one record for every CDR3 protein. The repertoire consists of around 800,000 distinct CDR3 sequences, with roughly 50% occurring once and the leading ten covering approximately 41%. Sequenced sample: blood. These receptors were obtained from a man older than 75 in good health. The CDR3 runs from the conserved cysteine through the conserved F or W. The D gene is left open where the match is weak. The listing skips clone size in some rows; elsewhere it reads once, few, many or a size class.

V gene	clone size	D gene	J gene	CDR3 protein	CDR3 DNA
TRBV7-9	NA	TRBD2	TRBJ2-1	CASSLDLAGAGNEQFF	TGTGCCAGCAGCTTAGATCTGGCGGGAGCGGGCAATGAGCAGTTCTTC
TRBV18	NA	TRBD2	TRBJ2-4	CASSPPPGSRLASRAKNIQYF	TGTGCCAGCTCACCACCGCCGGGGTCTCGACTAGCGAGCAGGGCGAAAAACATTCAGTACTTC
TRBV29-1	once	NA	TRBJ1-4	CSVEGNALGEKLFF	TGCAGCGTTGAGGGGAATGCCCTTGGTGAAAAACTGTTTTTT
TRBV5-1	NA	NA	TRBJ1-2	CASSLDGGVGYGYTF	TGCGCCAGCAGCTTGGATGGGGGAGTCGGCTATGGCTACACCTTC
TRBV3-1	NA	TRBD1	TRBJ2-7	CASGDRGYYEQYF	TGTGCCAGCGGGGACAGGGGGTACTACGAGCAGTACTTC
TRBV5-1	NA	NA	TRBJ2-4	CASSLEGSGLAKNIQYF	TGCGCCAGCAGCTTGGAAGGTTCGGGGCTAGCCAAAAACATTCAGTACTTC
TRBV29-1	few	TRBD2	TRBJ2-1	CSVERGTSVSYNEQFF	TGCAGCGTTGAACGCGGGACTAGCGTCTCCTACAATGAGCAGTTCTTC
TRBV7-9	NA	TRBD1	TRBJ2-7	CASSRTGGNSYEQYF	TGTGCCAGCAGCCGGACAGGGGGCAACTCTTACGAGCAGTACTTC
TRBV7-8	NA	TRBD2	TRBJ2-1	CASSTRLAGGPGHEQFF	TGTGCCAGCAGCACACGACTAGCGGGAGGGCCCGGGCATGAGCAGTTCTTC
TRBV20-1	NA	TRBD2	TRBJ2-1	CSARSLAVYNEQFF	TGCAGTGCTAGAAGCCTAGCGGTTTACAATGAGCAGTTCTTC
TRBV7-2	few	NA	TRBJ2-7	CASSPPRVGYEQYF	TGTGCCAGCAGCCCCCCCCGAGTGGGGTACGAGCAGTACTTC
TRBV2	NA	NA	TRBJ2-7	CASSPATVYNEQYF	TGTGCCAGCAGCCCGGCGACTGTCTACAATGAGCAGTACTTC
TRBV5-1	NA	NA	TRBJ2-2	CASRDAAGTGELFF	TGCGCCAGCAGAGACGCTGCGGGCACCGGGGAGCTGTTTTTT
TRBV2	NA	NA	TRBJ1-6	CASRRTSQGSPLHF	TGTGCCAGCAGGAGGACGTCCCAAGGATCACCCCTCCACTTT
TRBV3-1	NA	NA	TRBJ1-4	CASSLRRPAEKLFF	TGTGCCAGCAGCCTCCGTCGCCCAGCTGAAAAACTGTTTTTT
TRBV7-9	NA	NA	TRBJ2-7	CASSWDYEQYF	TGTGCCAGCAGCTGGGACTACGAGCAGTACTTC
TRBV5-1	NA	NA	TRBJ2-7	CASSSDPQLEQYF	TGCGCCAGCAGCTCGGACCCCCAACTCGAGCAGTACTTC
TRBV12-3/TRBV12-4	NA	NA	TRBJ1-1	CASMTGTCRITEAFF	TGTGCCAGCATGACAGGTACCTGCAGGATAACTGAAGCTTTCTTT
TRBV7-9	many	NA	TRBJ2-6	CASRPKEWRSGANVLTF	TGTGCCAGCAGGCCTAAAGAATGGCGCTCTGGGGCCAACGTCCTGACTTTC
TRBV11-3	NA	NA	TRBJ2-5	CASGSSDGVETQYF	TGTGCCAGCGGCAGCTCGGACGGCGTGGAGACCCAGTACTTC
TRBV4-1	once	NA	TRBJ2-4	CASSQDETEGVKNIQYF	TGCGCCAGCAGCCAAGATGAGACAGAGGGTGTCAAAAACATTCAGTACTTC
TRBV12-3/TRBV12-4	NA	NA	TRBJ1-2	CASSPGLTAGYTF	TGTGCCAGCAGTCCGGGCCTCACCGCCGGCTACACCTTC
TRBV29-1	NA	NA	TRBJ2-7	CSVDGGRYEQYF	TGCAGCGTTGATGGGGGACGCTACGAGCAGTACTTC
TRBV12-3/TRBV12-4	NA	TRBD2	TRBJ2-1	CASSSLAGIINEQFF	TGTGCCAGCAGTTCACTAGCGGGGATCATCAATGAGCAGTTCTTC
TRBV28	NA	TRBD2	TRBJ2-4	CASSLTASGGKNIQYF	TGTGCCAGCAGTTTAACGGCTAGCGGGGGTAAAAACATTCAGTACTTC
TRBV14	NA	NA	TRBJ1-1	CASSGREGHPSEAFF	TGTGCCAGCAGCGGGCGGGAGGGACATCCCTCTGAAGCTTTCTTT
TRBV5-5	NA	TRBD2	TRBJ2-7	CASSLAGGPPYEQYF	TGTGCCAGCAGCTTGGCGGGAGGGCCACCCTACGAGCAGTACTTC
TRBV4-2	once	NA	TRBJ1-2	CASSQDPSGYTF	TGTGCCAGCAGCCAAGACCCCAGCGGCTACACCTTC
TRBV7-3	once	NA	TRBJ1-3	CASSLTPGNTIYF	TGTGCCAGCAGCTTAACCCCTGGAAACACCATATATTTT
TRBV15	NA	TRBD2	TRBJ2-4	CATSRNPSGWEGNIQYF	TGTGCCACCAGCAGAAATCCTAGCGGGTGGGAGGGAAACATTCAGTACTTC
TRBV5-1	NA	NA	TRBJ2-3	CASSLDGRLGADTQYF	TGCGCCAGCAGCTTGGATGGTAGGTTAGGCGCAGATACGCAGTATTTT
TRBV20-1	few	NA	TRBJ2-1	CSAGVPKDDKQFF	TGCAGTGCTGGAGTACCAAAGGATGATAAGCAGTTCTTC
TRBV2	NA	NA	TRBJ1-4	CASSPPGQGEKLFF	TGTGCCAGCAGTCCCCCCGGGCAGGGTGAAAAACTGTTTTTT
TRBV6-1	few	NA	TRBJ1-2	CASRTGPFYGYTF	TGTGCCAGCAGGACAGGACCGTTTTATGGCTACACCTTC
TRBV29-1	NA	TRBD2	TRBJ2-7	CSVASPGGSYEQYF	TGCAGCGTTGCCAGCCCGGGGGGATCCTACGAGCAGTACTTC
TRBV14	NA	TRBD1	TRBJ1-4	CASSQPRTGRGGKLFF	TGTGCCAGCAGCCAGCCACGGACAGGCCGTGGGGGAAAACTGTTTTTT
TRBV29-1	few	TRBD1	TRBJ1-5	CSVAGGSNQPQHF	TGCAGCGTTGCAGGGGGCAGCAATCAGCCCCAGCATTTT
TRBV24-1	NA	NA	TRBJ2-7	CATSDLGEQYF	TGTGCCACCAGTGATTTGGGCGAGCAGTACTTC
TRBV27	NA	NA	TRBJ1-6	CASSGITVDSPLHF	TGTGCCAGCAGTGGGATCACAGTGGATTCACCCCTCCACTTT
TRBV20-1	NA	NA	TRBJ1-2	CSARAPEGGDYGYTF	TGCAGTGCTAGAGCCCCCGAGGGGGGTGACTATGGCTACACCTTC
TRBV7-2	few	TRBD2	TRBJ2-3	CASSVGLAGGYAYF	TGTGCCAGCAGCGTGGGACTAGCCGGGGGATACGCGTATTTT
TRBV5-1	NA	TRBD2	TRBJ2-7	CASKGGSTYEQYF	TGCGCCAGCAAGGGAGGGTCGACGTACGAGCAGTACTTC
TRBV27	few	NA	TRBJ2-4	CASSLAAKNIQYF	TGTGCCAGCTCTCTCGCGGCCAAAAACATTCAGTACTTC
TRBV5-1	many	NA	TRBJ2-1	CASSLGGYNEQFF	TGTGCCAGCAGCTTAGGGGGTTACAATGAGCAGTTCTTC
TRBV6-2/TRBV6-3	NA	TRBD2	TRBJ2-5	CASRVGGRARETQYF	TGTGCCAGCAGAGTGGGCGGGAGGGCCCGGGAGACCCAGTACTTC
TRBV12-3/TRBV12-4	NA	TRBD2	TRBJ2-7	CASSPWPSGTYEQYF	TGTGCCAGCAGTCCGTGGCCTAGCGGGACCTACGAGCAGTACTTC
TRBV18	NA	TRBD2	TRBJ2-5	CASSSLPAGVQETQYF	TGTGCCAGCTCCTCCCTACCGGCGGGGGTACAAGAGACCCAGTACTTC
TRBV3-1	NA	TRBD1	TRBJ1-6	CASSQLYRGNSPLHF	TGTGCCAGCAGCCAACTCTACAGGGGTAATTCACCCCTCCACTTT
TRBV28	NA	TRBD2	TRBJ2-2	CASSFGRLSGRPNTGELFF	TGTGCCAGCAGTTTTGGCCGACTGAGCGGGAGGCCAAACACCGGGGAGCTGTTTTTT